A single sample is the source of the 25 T cell receptor beta chains below, sequenced in a study of CD8 T cells in ankylosing spondylitis. No cognate antigen is known for these TCRs. Notes on the study in general: What appeared characteristic of ankylosing spondylitis blood was a TCR beta motif of fewer than ten highly homologous variants.

Each CDR3 protein is one row after TCRdb ran MiXCR on the 5' RACE reads. The repertoire holds a few hundred thousand distinct CDR3 sequences, with 20% to 25% as singletons. Sequencing was performed on blood, either unsorted or a sorted T cell fraction (not recorded which). All receptors derive from a male donor with ankylosing spondylitis.

The chain uses TRBV3-1 and TRBJ2-2; 10 bases fit TRBD2. The CDR3 totals 16 residues. CDR1 and CDR2 from the germline V gene are LGHDT and YNNKEL (reference sequence). V dropped 0 bases and J dropped 12; count of bases not matched to a gene: 10. The CDR3 reads CASSQDAAGGVRKLFF. DNA of the CDR3: TGTGCCAGCAGCCAAGATGCAGCGGGGGGGGTCCGGAAGCTGTTTTTT.

This chain joins TRBV29-1 and TRBJ2-3; 11 bases align to TRBD2. The germline V gene encodes CDR1 SQVTM and CDR2 ANQGSEA. The CDR3 is 17 amino acids. V was clipped by 7 bases and J by 3 bases; unmatched bases: 15. The CDR3 coding sequence is TGCAGCGCCACAAAGCGACTAGCGGGGACCCTAACAGATACGCAGTATTTT. Amino acid sequence: CSATKRLAGTLTDTQYF.

In its sample, this clonotype was seen a few times. This rearrangement joins TRBV20-1 to TRBJ2-1, with 8 bases that match TRBD2. Per the germline V gene, CDR1 is DFQATT and CDR2 is SNEGSKA (reference sequence). The CDR3 totals 15 residues. V lost 3 bases to trimming and J lost 4 bases; unmatched junction nucleotides: 8. CDR3 coding DNA: TGCAGTGCTAGCAAGGGACTAGTTGGGTACAATGAGCAGTTCTTC. It translates to CSASKGLVGYNEQFF.

The chain is built from TRBV29-1 and TRBJ2-2; 7 positions agree with TRBD2. CDR1 SQVTM and CDR2 ANQGSEA come from the germline V gene. There are 14 residues in the CDR3. The trim removed 1 base at V and 4 bases at J, leaving 3 bases unmatched. The CDR3 sequence is CSVEAGGVTGELFF. CDR3 bases: TGCAGCGTTGAAGCGGGGGGAGTCACCGGGGAGCTGTTTTTT.

The CDR3: CASSIRPGRVYTQYF. The DNA for the CDR3 is TGTGCCAGCAGCATTCGCCCCGGGCGGGTATATACGCAGTATTTT. This rearrangement joins TRBV7-3 to TRBJ2-3; D might be TRBD2 (5 bases). Trimming took off 5 bases at V and 7 bases at J, with 19 bases between the two ends. CDR3 length equals 15 residues. Per germline, CDR1 SGHTA and CDR2 FQGTGA.

The chain is built from TRBV10-3 and TRBJ2-7, with 7 bases that match TRBD1. The CDR3 runs 13 residues. Germline CDR1 is ENHRY and CDR2 is SYGVKD. The trim removed 11 bases at V and 5 bases at J, leaving 12 bases unmatched. The CDR3 region has the DNA TGTGCCTCCTCCCTGACAGGGTTCAACGAGCAGTACTTC. This codes for CASSLTGFNEQYF.

At least ten counts were recorded for this clonotype. The gene calls are TRBV6-5 and TRBJ1-2; D unresolved. In germline, CDR1 is MNHEY, CDR2 SVGAGI. CDR3 length: 13 amino acids. V was clipped by 2 bases and J by 6 bases, with 10 bases between them. The CDR3 nucleotides read TGTGCCAGCAGTTACGGGGTTCGCCATGGCTACACCTTC. This sequence encodes CASSYGVRHGYTF.

The gene calls are TRBV7-2 and TRBJ2-7; 7 positions agree with TRBD2. The CDR3 contains 13 residues. Germline V gene lookup returns CDR1 SGHTA and CDR2 FQGNSA. V lost 0 bases to trimming and J lost 6 bases; unmatched junction nucleotides: 2. CDR3 amino acids: CASSLAGGSEQYF. The CDR3 bases are TGTGCCAGCAGCTTAGCGGGAGGGAGCGAGCAGTACTTC. The variable domain in full, with the rest retrieved from reference TRBV7-2 and TRBJ2-7, is GAGVSQSPSNKVTEKGKDVELRCDPISGHTALYWYRQSLGQGLEFLIYFQGNSAPDKSGLPSDRFSAERTGGSVSTLTIQRTQQEDSAVYLCASSLAGGSEQYFGPGTRLTVT.

This clonotype was detected a few times. The rearrangement uses TRBV7-9 and TRBJ1-5; 9 bases line up with TRBD1. The CDR3 is 14 amino acids. Per the germline V gene, CDR1 is SEHNR and CDR2 is FQNEAQ (reference sequence). The V and J ends lost 5 bases and 9 bases, in that order; junction bases with no gene match: 8. The CDR3 sequence: CASSARQGVGPQHF. The CDR3 nucleotides read TGTGCCAGCAGCGCCCGACAGGGGGTTGGGCCCCAGCATTTT.

This clonotype was seen repeatedly, ten times or more. This chain joins TRBV5-1 and TRBJ2-1, with 10 positions matching TRBD2. CDR3 size: 16 residues. V lost 2 bases to trimming and J lost 4 bases; unmatched junction nucleotides: 6. Germline V gives CDR1 SGHRS, CDR2 YFSETQ. The CDR3 spells CASSFGGLANYNEQFF. In DNA, the CDR3 is TGCGCCAGCAGCTTCGGGGGACTAGCGAATTACAATGAGCAGTTCTTC.

V is TRBV6-5 and J is TRBJ2-1; D not certain. The germline V and J ends were trimmed by 2 bases and 10 bases, with 15 bases remaining between them. The CDR3 is 14 residues long. Germline lookup yields CDR1 MNHEY and CDR2 SVGAGI. CDR3 bases: TGTGCCAGCAGTTACGCACCCCGGGTCGGGGAGCAGTTCTTC. Its protein is CASSYAPRVGEQFF.

This clonotype was counted a few times. V is TRBV5-1 and J is TRBJ2-7, with a possible D match to TRBD1 (5 bases). Trimming took off 0 bases at V and 3 bases at J, with 10 bases between the two ends. The CDR3 is 14 amino acids. Germline CDR1 is SGHRS and CDR2 is YFSETQ. The CDR3 region has the DNA TGCGCCAGCAGCTTGGACGCCAGGGACTACGAGCAGTACTTC. Amino acids: CASSLDARDYEQYF.

This clonotype came up a few times. The V call is TRBV20-1, the J call TRBJ2-5; D ambiguous. Germline CDR1 DFQATT, CDR2 SNEGSKA (reference sequence). The CDR3 totals 11 residues. The ends were cut back, 6 bases at V and 5 bases at J, with 10 bases in the middle. The CDR3 nucleotides are TGCAGTGCCCACGCCTGGGAGACCCAGTACTTC. It is translated as CSAHAWETQYF.

The chain employs TRBV6-5 and TRBJ2-3; possible D gene TRBD2, 5 bases. V shed 0 bases and J shed 3 bases, with 10 bases lying between them. This CDR3 is built from 15 residues. Germline V gene data show CDR1 as MNHEY and CDR2 as SVGAGI. CDR3 nucleotides: TGTGCCAGCAGTTACTCGGAGCGGCAAACAGATACGCAGTATTTT. It translates to CASSYSERQTDTQYF.

This clonotype was counted only a few times. The chain combines TRBV9 with TRBJ1-2; 7 bases map to TRBD1. Germline V lookup: CDR1 SGDLS, CDR2 YYNGEE. The junction had 15 bases not matched to a gene; V was cut back by 3 bases and J by 1 base. The CDR3 runs 18 residues. CDR3 DNA: TGTGCCAGCAGCGGCGACCCTTCGCTACAGGGGAATAACTATGGCTACACCTTC. Protein product: CASSGDPSLQGNNYGYTF.

The chain joins TRBV6-6 to TRBJ1-1, with D possibly matching TRBD1 (5 bases). The CDR3 loop spans 10 amino acids. V lost 10 bases and J lost 8, with 11 bases in between. Germline V lookup: CDR1 MNHNY, CDR2 SVGAGI (reference sequence). For the CDR3, the DNA is TGTGCCACGGAAAGGGGCGAAGCTTTCTTT. Amino acid sequence: CATERGEAFF.

This clonotype has only a few counts. The V call is TRBV7-7, the J call TRBJ2-1; 10 positions match TRBD2. CDR1 SSHAT and CDR2 FNYEAQ come from the germline V gene (reference sequence). This CDR3 spans 15 amino acids. Unmatched junction bases numbered 6, after V lost 8 bases and J lost 2 bases. The CDR3 reads CASGPGTSAYNEQFF. The DNA for the CDR3 is TGTGCCAGCGGGCCGGGGACTAGCGCCTACAATGAGCAGTTCTTC.

J is TRBJ1-4 and V is TRBV28; unclear D gene. The V end lost 6 bases, the J end lost 5 bases, and 13 bases lay between the germline ends. Germline V CDR1 and CDR2: MDHEN, SYDVKM. The CDR3 is made up of 14 amino acids. The CDR3 loop is CASSRLLRNEKLFF. The CDR3 coding sequence is TGTGCCAGCAGCCGACTGCTAAGGAATGAAAAACTGTTTTTT.

The table lists this clonotype with a few counts. CDR3 residues: CASSVAEGTQQFF. For the CDR3, the DNA is TGTGCCAGCAGCGTAGCTGAAGGTACGCAACAGTTCTTC. The chain carries TRBV9 and TRBJ2-1; D uncertain. V was clipped by 0 bases and J by 13 bases, with 14 bases between them. The CDR3 extends over 13 amino acids. The germline CDR1 and CDR2 sequences are SGDLS and YYNGEE.

This chain joins TRBV20-1 and TRBJ2-2; TRBD1 agrees at 9 bases. After removal of 0 bases from V and 6 bases from J, the junction contained 8 bases not matched to a gene. Germline assignment: CDR1 DFQATT and CDR2 SNEGSKA (reference sequence). The CDR3 is 16 residues long. The CDR3 reads CSARDPGQGFPGELFF. CDR3 nucleotide sequence: TGCAGTGCTAGAGATCCGGGACAGGGATTCCCCGGGGAGCTGTTTTTT.

The chain employs TRBV6-5 and TRBJ1-6; 9 bases are a match to TRBD1. The junction had 4 bases not matched to a gene; V was cut back by 4 bases and J by 9 bases. The CDR3 extends over 14 amino acids. Germline CDR1 reads MNHEY; CDR2 reads SVGAGI. As DNA, the CDR3 is TGTGCCAGCAGTTGGGACAGGGAAAGTTCACCCCTCCACTTT. It specifies CASSWDRESSPLHF.

The rearrangement links TRBV7-8 to TRBJ1-5, with D uncertain. The CDR3 runs 16 residues. V dropped 2 bases and J dropped 4 bases, with 15 bases sitting between them. Per the germline V gene, CDR1 is SGHVS and CDR2 is FQNEAQ. The CDR3 reads CASSLSGAGRNQPQHF. The CDR3 nucleotides read TGTGCCAGCAGCTTATCGGGCGCCGGTAGGAATCAGCCCCAGCATTTT.

This clonotype was counted between two and nine times. The chain has TRBV25-1 and TRBJ1-2; D gene ambiguous. The CDR3 contains 17 residues. Trimming took 2 bases from V and 0 from J, leaving 16 bases between them. Germline V lookup: CDR1 MGHDK, CDR2 SYGVNS. In nucleotides, the CDR3 is TGTGCCAGCAGTGAAGGCAGTCCAGGACGAGCTAACTATGGCTACACCTTC. Its translation: CASSEGSPGRANYGYTF.

There are a few counts of this clonotype. The chain combines TRBV14 with TRBJ2-7, with TRBD1 as a possible D gene (6 bases). Trimming cost V 2 bases and J 3 bases, with 11 bases left between them. Germline assignment: CDR1 SGHDN and CDR2 FVKESK. The CDR3 sequence is 14 residues long. CDR3 residues: CASSQQNRVYEQYF. CDR3 bases: TGTGCCAGCAGCCAACAAAACAGGGTCTACGAGCAGTACTTC. The entire variable domain, with the rest obtained from reference TRBV14 and TRBJ2-7, is as follows: EAGVTQFPSHSVIEKGQTVTLRCDPISGHDNLYWYRRVMGKEIKFLLHFVKESKQDESGMPNNRFLAERTGGTYSTLKVQPAELEDSGVYFCASSQQNRVYEQYFGPGTRLTVT.

The rearrangement uses TRBV5-1 and TRBJ2-3, with TRBD1 identical over 8 bases. CDR3 size: 15 residues. CDR1 and CDR2 from the germline V gene are SGHRS and YFSETQ. V trimming: 3 bases; J trimming: 6 bases; junction bases outside the gene matches: 9. The CDR3 reads CASSSGTGFGDTQYF. The CDR3 DNA reads TGCGCCAGCAGCTCTGGGACAGGTTTTGGGGATACGCAGTATTTT.